The 30 T cell receptor beta chains below come from one sample, sequenced in a study of T-cell memory formation after mild COVID-19. TCRdb processed the 5' RACE reads anew with MiXCR; each CDR3 protein has one entry. The data show under 600,000 distinct CDR3 sequences, approximately 21% seen once. Sequenced: PBMCs or a T cell subset sorted from them (not recorded which). The receptor source for this set is an adult woman who had mild COVID-19 (a few samples of this study predate the infection). Cell type and time point are not known.

This clonotype showed up just a few times. The chain has TRBV5-1 and TRBJ2-1, with D perhaps TRBD2 (6 bases). The V and J ends lost 5 bases and 3 bases respectively, with 15 bases between them. Germline CDR1 is SGHRS and CDR2 is YFSETQ. The CDR3 has 15 amino acids. The CDR3 nucleotides are TGCGCCAGCAGAATTACAAGCGGGCACTACAATGAGCAGTTCTTC. Amino acid sequence: CASRITSGHYNEQFF.

This clonotype was detected only a few times. The chain employs TRBV6-6 and TRBJ1-2; D perhaps matches TRBD1 (6 bases). CDR3 length: 14 residues. Trimming removed 6 bases at V and 8 bases at J, with 19 bases between. Looked up from germline, CDR1 is MNHNY and CDR2 is SVGAGI (reference sequence). DNA of the CDR3: TGTGCCAGCAGCCTGGACAGTCCCCTAGTCGGCTACACCTTC. This encodes CASSLDSPLVGYTF.

This clonotype showed up many times. The chain carries TRBV5-1 and TRBJ1-1, with a tentative D call TRBD1 (5 bases). Deletions cut 0 bases from V and 1 base from J, with 7 bases between. This CDR3 is 14 amino acids long. Germline assignment: CDR1 SGHRS and CDR2 YFSETQ. The CDR3 bases are TGCGCCAGCAGCTTGGCCGGGACGAACACTGAAGCTTTCTTT. Translating gives CASSLAGTNTEAFF.

This clonotype was counted between two and nine times. The chain carries TRBV15 and TRBJ2-5; weak D call: TRBD2 (6 bases). The CDR3 totals 15 residues. Germline V gene sequence: CDR1 LNHNV, CDR2 YYDKDF (reference sequence). V was cut by 4 bases and J by 0 bases, with 12 bases left in between. This chain's CDR3 is CATSTYRDYQETQYF. CDR3 nucleotides: TGTGCCACCAGCACATACCGGGACTACCAAGAGACCCAGTACTTC.

This clonotype was picked up one time. V gene TRBV3-1 combines with J gene TRBJ1-3, with D possibly matching TRBD1 (6 bases). V was cut by 6 bases and J by 0 bases, with 12 bases left in between. CDR1 is LGHDT and CDR2 is YNNKEL in the germline V gene (reference sequence). The CDR3 has 15 amino acids. DNA for the CDR3: TGTGCCAGCAGTACAGACAGGAACTCTGGAAACACCATATATTTT. Its translation is CASSTDRNSGNTIYF.

This clonotype has a handful of counts. The chain combines TRBV7-9 with TRBJ2-1; TRBD2 aligns across 10 bases. The CDR3 is 14 amino acids. The ends lost 5 bases at V and 8 bases at J; junction bases unmatched: 6. Germline loops: CDR1 SEHNR, CDR2 FQNEAQ (reference sequence). DNA for the CDR3: TGTGCCAGCAGCGTTAGCGGGAGGTCGGATGAGCAGTTCTTC. It specifies CASSVSGRSDEQFF. Based on the CDR3 plus reference TRBV7-9 and TRBJ2-1, the full variable domain is DTGVSQNPRHKITKRGQNVTFRCDPISEHNRLYWYRQTLGQGPEFLTYFQNEAQLEKSRLLSDRFSAERPKGSFSTLEIQRTEQGDSAMYLCASSVSGRSDEQFFGPGTRLTVL.

The V call is TRBV15, the J call TRBJ2-7; 10 bases match TRBD1. The germline V gene encodes CDR1 LNHNV and CDR2 YYDKDF (reference sequence). The ends lost 3 bases at V and 5 bases at J; junction bases unmatched: 7. The CDR3 has 15 residues. CDR3 sequence: CATSSRDRGTHEQYF. In DNA, the CDR3 is TGTGCCACCAGCAGCCGGGACAGGGGTACCCACGAGCAGTACTTC.

The chain combines TRBV6-1 with TRBJ1-1; possible D gene TRBD1, 5 bases. This CDR3 is 16 amino acids long. Germline V gene lookup returns CDR1 MNHNS and CDR2 SASEGT. V lost 4 bases and J lost 1, with 16 bases in between. The CDR3 sequence: CASSGPHRPRNTEAFF. The CDR3 nucleotides read TGTGCCAGCAGTGGGCCCCACAGGCCAAGGAACACTGAAGCTTTCTTT.

This chain joins TRBV9 and TRBJ2-3, with a tentative D call TRBD1 (6 bases). The germline CDR1 and CDR2 sequences are SGDLS and YYNGEE. The V end was cut by 3 bases, the J end by 2 bases, with 10 bases between. This CDR3 region has 14 residues. CDR3 in DNA: TGTGCCAGCAGCGGTGGGGACAACACAGATACGCAGTATTTT. Its protein product is CASSGGDNTDTQYF.

V and J are TRBV2 and TRBJ2-3, with TRBD2 identical over 14 bases. The germline V gene has CDR1 SNHLY and CDR2 FYNNEI. The V segment lost 4 bases and the J segment 6 bases; nucleotides outside the gene matches: 6. The CDR3 has 16 amino acids. The CDR3, as DNA: TGTGCCAGCAGTGTTGGGACTAGCGGGAGCGGGGATACGCAGTATTTT. It encodes CASSVGTSGSGDTQYF.

This clonotype appeared once. This sequence joins TRBV20-1 and TRBJ1-1; D gene unclear. The CDR3 spans 13 residues. Germline CDR1 and CDR2: DFQATT and SNEGSKA (reference sequence). V was clipped by 8 bases and J by 0 bases, with 13 bases between them. The CDR3 is CSPSVGMNTEAFF. Written as DNA, the CDR3 is TGCAGTCCCAGTGTAGGAATGAACACTGAAGCTTTCTTT.

This clonotype was picked up a small number of times. V usage is TRBV7-3 and J usage is TRBJ2-3, with no clear D. V was cut by 4 bases and J by 3 bases, with 8 bases left in between. This CDR3 is 13 amino acids long. The germline V gene encodes CDR1 SGHTA and CDR2 FQGTGA. CDR3 sequence reads: CASSSLRTDTQYF. In DNA form, the CDR3 reads TGTGCCAGCAGCTCCCTGAGGACAGATACGCAGTATTTT.

This clonotype was detected a few times. The chain couples TRBV4-1 to TRBJ1-4; D unresolved. CDR1 MGHRA and CDR2 YSYEKL come from the germline V gene. The CDR3 is 17 amino acids. Deletions cut 0 bases from V and 0 bases from J, with 11 bases between. CDR3 DNA: TGCGCCAGCAGCCAAGACCGGGTGATTGCAACTAATGAAAAACTGTTTTTT. It translates to CASSQDRVIATNEKLFF.

The chain employs TRBV5-1 and TRBJ2-5; D ambiguous. CDR1 SGHRS and CDR2 YFSETQ come from the germline V gene. V was shortened by 4 bases and J by 3 bases, with 10 bases between the two germline ends. CDR3 size: 13 residues. The chain's CDR3 is CASSRQLEETQYF. The CDR3 DNA reads as TGCGCCAGCAGCAGGCAGCTGGAAGAGACCCAGTACTTC.

This chain links TRBV19 with TRBJ2-1; 12 bases line up with TRBD2. The CDR3 sequence is 14 residues long. In germline, CDR1 is LNHDA, CDR2 SQIVND (reference sequence). V shed 8 bases and J 7 bases; nucleotides not matched to a gene: 6. The CDR3 DNA reads TGTGCCAGTGAGAGGACTAGCGGGGATAATGAGCAGTTCTTC. It is translated as CASERTSGDNEQFF.

The chain recombines TRBV7-9 with TRBJ2-1, with D unclear. The CDR3 sequence is 16 residues long. V lost 4 bases to trimming and J lost 2 bases, with 15 bases between them. Germline V CDR1 and CDR2: SEHNR, FQNEAQ (reference sequence). The CDR3 coding sequence is TGTGCCAGCAGCTCCCTGACAAGGGCCCCCTACAATGAGCAGTTCTTC. Its translation: CASSSLTRAPYNEQFF. Looking up the rest from reference TRBV7-9 and TRBJ2-1 gives the full variable domain: DTGVSQNPRHKITKRGQNVTFRCDPISEHNRLYWYRQTLGQGPEFLTYFQNEAQLEKSRLLSDRFSAERPKGSFSTLEIQRTEQGDSAMYLCASSSLTRAPYNEQFFGPGTRLTVL.

In this sample, this clonotype turned up many times. V gene TRBV4-3 combines with J gene TRBJ2-1, with 11 bases identical to TRBD1. Germline CDR1 is LGHNA and CDR2 is YSLEER. Unmatched junction bases numbered 2, after V lost 3 bases and J lost 4 bases. This CDR3 contains 15 residues. In nucleotides, the CDR3 is TGCGCCAGCAGCCAGGGACAGGGGGGTTACAATGAGCAGTTCTTC. It translates to CASSQGQGGYNEQFF.

There are a few counts of this clonotype. The chain couples TRBV30 to TRBJ2-5; 7 bases line up with TRBD1. The CDR3 has 15 amino acids. The germline gives CDR1 GTSNPN, CDR2 SVGIG (reference sequence). V dropped 0 bases and J dropped 1; count of bases not matched to a gene: 5. The CDR3, as DNA: TGTGCCTGGAGTGTACTTGGGACAGTCCAAGAGACCCAGTACTTC. Protein sequence: CAWSVLGTVQETQYF. Together with reference TRBV30 and TRBJ2-5, the CDR3 gives the full variable domain: SQTIHQWPATLVQPVGSPLSLECTVEGTSNPNLYWYRQAAGRGLQLLFYSVGIGQISSEVPQNLSASRPQDRQFILSSKKLLLSDSGFYLCAWSVLGTVQETQYFGPGTRLLVL.

V usage is TRBV20-1 and J usage is TRBJ1-6; TRBD1 is a possible D gene (6 bases). This CDR3 comprises 15 residues. Germline CDR1 and CDR2: DFQATT and SNEGSKA (reference sequence). Trimming removed 5 bases from V and 8 bases from J, with 19 bases in between. Written as DNA, the CDR3 is TGCAGTGCTCCCCGGCTGGGGGCGGGTTATTCACCCCTCCACTTT. Residues: CSAPRLGAGYSPLHF.

The gene calls are TRBV29-1 and TRBJ2-2; D call uncertain. This CDR3 spans 12 amino acids. V was trimmed by 4 bases and J by 3 bases, leaving 6 bases between them. Germline loops: CDR1 SQVTM, CDR2 ANQGSEA. The CDR3 protein is CSVGGYTGELFF. The CDR3 bases are TGCAGCGTTGGAGGATACACCGGGGAGCTGTTTTTT.

V gene TRBV6-2 or TRBV6-3 combines with J gene TRBJ2-1; 10 bases line up with TRBD1. This CDR3 comprises 16 residues. Trimming took 7 bases from V and 4 from J; bases not matched to a gene: 10. From germline, CDR1 is MNHEY and CDR2 SVGEGT. The CDR3 sequence: CASITRPGQGYNEQFF. The CDR3 nucleotides are TGTGCCAGCATTACAAGACCGGGACAGGGGTACAATGAGCAGTTCTTC.

The chain uses TRBV29-1 and TRBJ2-5; D ambiguous. This CDR3 comprises 13 residues. CDR1 and CDR2 from the germline V gene are SQVTM and ANQGSEA. V lost 3 bases and J lost 2, with 10 bases in between. The CDR3 reads CSVDWQLQETQYF. The CDR3 nucleotides read TGCAGCGTTGACTGGCAGCTACAAGAGACCCAGTACTTC.

For this clonotype: Sequence at one end of the junction differs from germline and may be a read error. The V call is TRBV14, the J call TRBJ2-2; 7 nucleotides line up with TRBD2. Germline V gene sequence: CDR1 SGHDN, CDR2 FVKESK. There are 13 residues in the CDR3. Written as DNA, the CDR3 is TGTGCCAGCAGCCGACATGAGAGCGGGAAGCTGTTTTTT. This sequence encodes CASSRHESGKLFF.

The chain carries TRBV2 and TRBJ1-1; the D is unclear. CDR1 is SNHLY, CDR2 FYNNEI, per germline. V was shortened by 5 bases and J by 2 bases, with 9 bases between the two germline ends. CDR3 length: 13 residues. CDR3 sequence reads: CASSPYGNTEAFF. DNA of the CDR3: TGTGCCAGCAGTCCCTACGGAAACACTGAAGCTTTCTTT.

The table lists this clonotype with many counts. The chain couples TRBV4-1 to TRBJ1-1; 7 nucleotides line up with TRBD1. Unmatched junction bases numbered 5, after V lost 4 bases and J lost 0 bases. CDR1 MGHRA and CDR2 YSYEKL come from the germline V gene. The CDR3 has 15 residues. CDR3 loop: CASSRQGGMNTEAFF. CDR3 coding DNA: TGCGCCAGCAGCCGCCAGGGGGGCATGAACACTGAAGCTTTCTTT.

J is TRBJ2-3 and V is TRBV5-4; D is perhaps TRBD2 (7 bases). CDR1 and CDR2 (germline): SGHNT, YYREEE (reference sequence). The CDR3 runs to 15 residues. Trimming shortened V by 4 bases and J by 7 bases, and 19 bases separated the two germline ends. DNA of the CDR3: TGTGCCAGCAGCATAGGGGGGGGAGACAGAAATACGCAGTATTTT. It codes for CASSIGGGDRNTQYF.

This clonotype was found a few times. The CDR3 protein is CAWSGGAEPNEQFF. Here the CDR3 DNA reads TGTGCCTGGAGTGGCGGGGCGGAGCCCAATGAGCAGTTCTTC. V gene TRBV30 combines with J gene TRBJ2-1, with D tentatively TRBD2 (6 bases). Germline CDR1 GTSNPN, CDR2 SVGIG (reference sequence). The CDR3 spans 14 residues. V was cut by 1 base and J by 6 bases, with 13 bases left in between.

This clonotype showed up just a few times. The chain has TRBV7-9 and TRBJ1-1, with 7 bases lining up with TRBD1. The ends lost 3 bases at V and 3 bases at J; junction bases unmatched: 7. Looked up from germline, CDR1 is SEHNR and CDR2 is FQNEAQ (reference sequence). CDR3 length: 15 amino acids. In DNA, the CDR3 is TGTGCCAGCAGCTTCCCGGGACAGTTGGACACTGAAGCTTTCTTT. Amino acid sequence: CASSFPGQLDTEAFF.

This clonotype showed up just a few times. The chain has TRBV7-8 and TRBJ2-5; 11 nucleotides align to TRBD2. Germline V CDR1 and CDR2: SGHVS, FQNEAQ. With 5 bases clipped from V and 3 bases from J, the junction kept 8 bases outside the gene matches. The CDR3 length is 16 residues. This CDR3 reads CASSLGLAASKETQYF. The CDR3 DNA is TGTGCCAGCAGCCTGGGACTAGCGGCTTCGAAAGAGACCCAGTACTTC.

This clonotype was observed a few times. This rearrangement joins TRBV6-5 to TRBJ1-1; D is possibly TRBD1 (5 bases). CDR3 length: 14 amino acids. Germline CDR1 is MNHEY and CDR2 is SVGAGI. The V end was cut by 2 bases, the J end by 4 bases, with 11 bases between. For the CDR3, the DNA is TGTGCCAGCAGTTACCATGGGGGAACCACTGAAGCTTTCTTT. Protein product: CASSYHGGTTEAFF.